The 9 T cell receptor beta chains below all came from one sample that was sequenced in a study of control samples from healthy donors and cancer patients. Sequencing was performed with immunoSEQ multiplex PCR; in TCRdb, only in-frame clones are kept and a portion is missing. Here the sample spans about 150,000 clones, about 94% being singletons. The source material was blood. The receptors stem from a middle-aged woman in good health.

The chain uses TRBV16 and TRBJ1-5, with D uncertain. Trimming pared 2 bases from V and 4 bases from J, leaving 9 bases between. The CDR3 sequence is 14 residues long. Germline CDR1 reads KGHSY; CDR2 reads FQNENV. The CDR3 loop reads CASSQVKGNQPQHF. The CDR3 DNA follows: TGTGCCAGCAGCCAAGTTAAGGGAAATCAGCCCCAGCATTTT.

This chain uses TRBV23-1 with TRBJ1-1; 7 bases align to TRBD1. TRBV23-1 is known as an ORF, though its function is uncertain. V gave up 3 bases and J gave up 6 bases; unmatched junction bases: 7. The CDR3 is 14 amino acids. CDR3 DNA sequence: TGCGCCAGCAGTCATGCGGGACAGACCCCTGAAGCTTTCTTT. Translating it yields CASSHAGQTPEAFF.

This sequence joins TRBV5-1 and TRBJ2-7, with D maybe TRBD1 (6 bases). Trimming shortened V by 0 bases and J by 4 bases, and 11 bases separated the two germline ends. CDR1 is SGHRS, CDR2 YFSETQ, per germline. The CDR3 length is 14 residues. CDR3 nucleotides: TGCGCCAGCAGCTTGGGAGTTCAGGGGTACGAGCAGTACTTC. This encodes CASSLGVQGYEQYF.

The chain combines TRBV10-3 with TRBJ2-3; 12 nucleotides align to TRBD2. The J segment lost 4 bases and the V segment lost 4 bases, leaving 6 bases of the junction unmatched. Germline CDR1 reads ENHRY; CDR2 reads SYGVKD. This CDR3 comprises 16 residues. The CDR3 spells CAISGPSGGAADTQYF. For the CDR3, the DNA is TGTGCCATCAGTGGTCCTAGCGGGGGGGCCGCAGATACGCAGTATTTT.

The chain carries TRBV5-1 and TRBJ1-2; 12 bases map to TRBD1. Germline V gives CDR1 SGHRS, CDR2 YFSETQ. Unmatched junction bases numbered 5, after V lost 0 bases and J lost 8 bases. The CDR3 has 15 amino acids. The CDR3 bases are TGCGCCAGCAGCTTGGCGGGACAGGGGGCTCTCGGCTACACCTTC. Encoded protein: CASSLAGQGALGYTF. Full variable domain (missing parts from reference TRBV5-1 and TRBJ1-2): KAGVTQTPRYLIKTRGQQVTLSCSPISGHRSVSWYQQTPGQGLQFLFEYFSETQRNKGNFPGRFSGRQFSNSRSEMNVSTLELGDSALYLCASSLAGQGALGYTFGSGTRLTVV.

The J gene is TRBJ1-2, the V gene TRBV7-2; the D is unclear. Germline CDR1 is SGHTA and CDR2 is FQGNSA. The CDR3 has 14 residues. V lost 4 bases and J 5 bases, leaving 14 bases between the germline ends. The CDR3 sequence is CASSSDPFFYGYTF. CDR3 coding DNA: TGTGCCAGCAGCTCCGACCCCTTTTTTTATGGCTACACCTTC.

The V gene is TRBV29-1, the J gene TRBJ2-7; D not resolved. The V gene's germline CDR1 is SQVTM and CDR2 ANQGSEA. V lost 5 bases to trimming and J lost 3 bases, with 11 bases between them. The CDR3 spans 12 residues. The CDR3, as DNA: TGCAGCGTTTCCGGCTTGCTCTACGAGCAGTACTTC. It encodes CSVSGLLYEQYF.

The table lists this clone with a count of one. This chain joins TRBV9 and TRBJ1-2; no reliable D call. The CDR3 sequence is 16 residues long. Per the germline V gene, CDR1 is SGDLS and CDR2 is YYNGEE. Trimming removed 0 bases from V and 8 bases from J, with 20 bases in between. CDR3 nucleotide sequence: TGTGCCAGCAGCGTAGACCCGATCGGGAAGAGCGAAGGCTACACCTTC. Translated: CASSVDPIGKSEGYTF.

This rearrangement joins TRBV18 to TRBJ1-3; TRBD1 might be the D (5 bases). The CDR3 contains 14 residues. V lost 6 bases, J lost 3 bases, and 12 bases lay in between. Germline V gene sequence: CDR1 KGHSH, CDR2 LQKENI. CDR3 sequence (DNA): TGTGCCAGCTCGGACCGGGGGGTTGGAAACACCATATATTTT. It is translated as CASSDRGVGNTIYF.